The rows below give T cell receptor beta chains drawn from one sample of a study of OX40 agonist ivuxolimab in advanced cancers. Using immunoSEQ multiplex PCR, the repertoire was profiled, and TCRdb retains in-frame clones only, with some absent. Among 65,000 to 85,000 clones listed, just under 95% were seen once. The specimen comprised CD4+ or CD8+ T cells sorted from blood, sampled in a trial of the OX40 agonist ivuxolimab. All receptors derive from an adult with an advanced solid tumor such as melanoma, head and neck, liver or kidney cancer. CDR3s include the opening cysteine and the closing phenylalanine or tryptophan. The D gene is left open where the match is weak. For some rows the clone size is stated as once, few or many, or as a class when expanded; others skip it.

clone size	V gene	D gene	J gene	CDR3 protein	CDR3 DNA
once	TRBV5-1	.	TRBJ2-5	CASGQGQKTQYF	TGCGCCAGCGGGCAGGGACAAAAGACCCAGTACTTC
.	TRBV14	.	TRBJ2-7	CASSQDIDRLGQYF	TGTGCCAGCAGCCAAGATATAGACCGCCTGGGGCAGTACTTC
.	TRBV19	TRBD1	TRBJ1-4	CASSGGTAGNEKLFF	TGTGCCAGTAGTGGAGGGACAGCCGGGAATGAAAAACTGTTTTTT
.	TRBV4-1	.	TRBJ1-2	CASSQTPGRANYGYTF	TGCGCCAGCAGCCAAACCCCCGGGAGGGCTAACTATGGCTACACCTTC
.	TRBV30	TRBD1	TRBJ1-1	CAWSPGGVSTEAFF	TGTGCCTGGAGTCCAGGGGGGGTAAGCACTGAAGCTTTCTTT
.	TRBV4-2	.	TRBJ2-5	CASSQVGDGSRETQYF	TGTGCCAGCAGCCAAGTAGGTGACGGGAGTAGGGAGACCCAGTACTTC
.	TRBV18	.	TRBJ2-5	CASSQGIQETQYF	TGTGCCAGCTCACAGGGGATACAAGAGACCCAGTACTTC
.	TRBV10-3	TRBD1	TRBJ1-2	CAISESWGQGLSGYTF	TGTGCCATCAGTGAGTCGTGGGGACAGGGGCTATCTGGCTACACCTTC
.	TRBV30	.	TRBJ1-6	CAWSTQGGSPLHF	TGTGCCTGGAGTACGCAGGGTGGTTCACCCCTCCACTTT
.	TRBV6-1	.	TRBJ2-7	CASSVSRAFDYEQYF	TGTGCCAGCAGTGTATCTCGGGCATTTGATTACGAGCAGTACTTC
.	TRBV6-6	TRBD1	TRBJ2-7	CASSYRQGPSSEQYF	TGTGCCAGCAGCTACCGACAGGGACCTTCCTCCGAGCAGTACTTC
once	TRBV6-1	.	TRBJ2-1	CASSERPDSYNEQFF	TGTGCCAGCAGTGAACGGCCAGATTCCTACAATGAGCAGTTCTTC
.	TRBV11-2	.	TRBJ1-2	CASSLGSTSRGYTF	TGTGCCAGCAGCTTAGGTTCTACTTCAAGGGGCTACACCTTC
.	TRBV21-1	.	TRBJ2-1	CASSKFRGQVGNEQFF	TGTGCCAGCAGCAAATTCAGGGGACAGGTCGGGAATGAGCAGTTCTTC
.	TRBV27	.	TRBJ1-1	CASSLSSWRSNTEAFF	TGTGCCAGCAGTTTATCGTCTTGGCGGTCGAACACTGAAGCTTTCTTT
.	TRBV7-2	.	TRBJ1-2	CASSLARNYGYTF	TGTGCCAGCAGCTTAGCCAGGAACTATGGCTACACCTTC
.	TRBV7-9	.	TRBJ1-1	CASSLAGWERKEAFF	TGTGCCAGCAGCTTAGCAGGGTGGGAGCGTAAGGAAGCTTTCTTT
.	TRBV5-1	TRBD1	TRBJ1-3	CASSTGTGAGNTIYF	TGCGCCAGCAGCACCGGGACAGGGGCTGGAAACACCATATATTTT
.	TRBV2	.	TRBJ1-1	CASWGGRTEAFF	TGTGCCAGCTGGGGGGGACGGACTGAAGCTTTCTTT
.	TRBV4-2	.	TRBJ2-3	CASSPQGGSDTQYF	TGTGCCAGCAGCCCTCAGGGGGGGTCAGATACGCAGTATTTT
.	TRBV14	.	TRBJ1-1	CASSPQGNTEAFF	TGTGCCAGCAGCCCTCAGGGGAACACTGAAGCTTTCTTT
.	TRBV29-1	TRBD1	TRBJ1-1	CSVAGGGTEAFF	TGCAGCGTTGCAGGGGGTGGGACTGAAGCTTTCTTT
.	TRBV14	TRBD1	TRBJ2-5	CASSQGHRGVQETQYF	TGTGCCAGCAGCCAAGGCCACAGGGGTGTGCAAGAGACCCAGTACTTC
.	TRBV9	TRBD1	TRBJ1-3	CASSISGQGAVGNTIYF	TGTGCCAGCAGTATCTCGGGACAGGGGGCTGTTGGAAACACCATATATTTT
.	TRBV6-6	.	TRBJ2-1	CASSITPGSSYNEQFF	TGTGCCAGCAGTATCACCCCGGGAAGCTCCTACAATGAGCAGTTCTTC
.	TRBV30	TRBD1	TRBJ2-7	CAWSRQGYEQYF	TGTGCCTGGAGTAGACAGGGCTACGAGCAGTACTTC
.	TRBV6-1	.	TRBJ2-1	CASSEVLLATEQFF	TGTGCCAGCAGTGAAGTGCTCCTAGCAACTGAGCAGTTCTTC
.	TRBV11-3	TRBD1	TRBJ1-1	CASSSKQGANAFF	TGTGCCAGCAGCTCTAAACAGGGGGCGAATGCTTTCTTT
.	TRBV19	.	TRBJ2-1	CASSSTYEQFF	TGTGCCAGTAGTTCTACCTATGAGCAGTTCTTC
few	TRBV30	TRBD1	TRBJ1-5	CAWCGQGGQPQHF	TGTGCCTGGTGTGGACAGGGAGGACAGCCCCAGCATTTT
.	TRBV2	TRBD1	TRBJ1-2	CASRRTGLGYGYTF	TGTGCCAGCAGAAGGACAGGGCTTGGCTATGGCTACACCTTC
.	TRBV30	TRBD1	TRBJ1-1	CAWGQGFTEAFF	TGTGCCTGGGGACAGGGATTCACTGAAGCTTTCTTT
.	TRBV5-1	.	TRBJ2-5	CASSLAVGGQETQYF	TGCGCCAGCAGCTTGGCCGTAGGGGGGCAAGAGACCCAGTACTTC
.	TRBV5-1	.	TRBJ2-5	CASSSKGETQYF	TGCGCCAGCAGCTCTAAGGGAGAGACCCAGTACTTC
.	TRBV6-5	.	TRBJ1-2	CASNKGGLTSYGYTF	TGTGCCAGCAACAAGGGGGGCCTAACCTCCTATGGCTACACCTTC
.	TRBV7-2	TRBD2	TRBJ2-2	CASSSGLAAGTGELFF	TGTGCCAGCAGCTCGGGACTAGCGGCTGGGACGGGGGAGCTGTTTTTT